This T cell receptor (beta chain) was identified during a study of blood T cell repertoires in COVID-19. Study in general: T cells, B-cell-depleted T cells, or PBMCs provided the cDNA or gDNA that served as material.

The protocol was immunoSEQ multiplex PCR, while the TCRdb copy is restricted to in-frame clones and leaves out a portion. The sample consists of approximately 150,000 clones, 90% of them appearing once. The CDR3 length is 18 residues. Trimming removed 3 bases from V and 1 base from J; junction bases left unmatched: 11. Per germline, CDR1 SGDLS and CDR2 YYNGEE. V is TRBV9 and J is TRBJ2-2; the match to TRBD2 covers 8 bases. The TCR sequence derives from a man aged 55 to 70 with active or convalescent COVID-19. The sequenced material came from peripheral blood. Here the CDR3 DNA reads TGTGCCAGCAGCGGGGGGGTAGCGGGGCATAAGAACACCGGGGAGCTGTTTTTT. It translates to CASSGGVAGHKNTGELFF.